This is a list of T cell receptor beta chains from one sample in a study of cytomegalovirus exposure and HLA in healthy donors. Using immunoSEQ multiplex PCR, the repertoire was profiled, and TCRdb retains in-frame clones only, with some absent. Of about 210,000 clones listed, approximately 80% were seen once; the top ten hold roughly 10%. Material: PBMCs. These receptors were obtained from a woman aged 45-60 years in good health and CMV-seropositive. CDR3s include the opening cysteine and the closing phenylalanine or tryptophan. Fields, in order: D gene, J gene, clone size, V gene, CDR3 protein, CDR3 DNA. D genes are given only for firm matches. Expanded clones get a size class; other rows say once, few or many, or leave the size out.

>-|TRBJ1-1|-|TRBV30
CAWSGGPTEAFF
TGTGCCTGGAGTGGCGGGCCGACTGAAGCTTTCTTT
>TRBD1|TRBJ1-2|once|TRBV7-6
CASSGTTGGRFHGYTF
TGTGCCAGCAGCGGAACCACAGGGGGCAGATTCCATGGCTACACCTTC
>-|TRBJ2-3|once|TRBV28
CASSFGQNSDTQYF
TGTGCCAGCAGTTTTGGACAGAACTCAGATACGCAGTATTTT
>-|TRBJ1-4|-|TRBV5-4
CASSLNTLNEKLFF
TGTGCCAGCAGCTTGAACACCTTAAATGAAAAACTGTTTTTT
>-|TRBJ2-5|-|TRBV7-9
CASSFSVETQYF
TGTGCCAGCAGCTTTTCCGTCGAGACCCAGTACTTC
>TRBD2|TRBJ2-2|-|TRBV9
CASSVDGASGFAGELFF
TGTGCCAGCAGCGTAGATGGGGCTAGCGGGTTCGCCGGGGAGCTGTTTTTT
>-|TRBJ2-7|-|TRBV10-3
CAISVTRNYEQYF
TGTGCCATCAGTGTAACCAGGAATTACGAGCAGTACTTC
>-|TRBJ1-5|-|TRBV6-5
CASSYLGSGNQPQHF
TGTGCCAGCAGTTACTTGGGCTCGGGCAATCAGCCCCAGCATTTT
>TRBD1|TRBJ2-3|-|TRBV7-3
CASSWRTGGTDTQYF
TGTGCCAGCAGCTGGAGGACAGGGGGCACAGATACGCAGTATTTT
>-|TRBJ1-1|-|TRBV6-1
CASSYLGEGTEAFF
TGTGCCAGCAGTTATCTCGGGGAGGGGACTGAAGCTTTCTTT
>TRBD2|TRBJ2-1|-|TRBV5-1
CASSLTSGVNEQFF
TGCGCCAGCAGCTTGACTAGCGGGGTCAATGAGCAGTTCTTC
>TRBD1|TRBJ1-4|few|TRBV4-1
CASSQAFTGGATNEKLFF
TGCGCCAGCAGCCAGGCTTTCACAGGGGGCGCAACTAATGAAAAACTGTTTTTT
>TRBD1|TRBJ2-7|-|TRBV7-6
CASSLVGQALYEQYF
TGTGCCAGCAGCTTAGTAGGACAGGCCCTATACGAGCAGTACTTC
>TRBD1|TRBJ1-1|once|TRBV7-3
CASSQGANTEAFF
TGTGCCAGCAGTCAGGGGGCGAACACTGAAGCTTTCTTT
>TRBD1|TRBJ1-2|-|TRBV2
CASSTGGGYTF
TGTGCCAGCAGTACAGGGGGCGGCTACACCTTC
>-|TRBJ2-1|-|TRBV7-2
CASSLAPGGYNEQFF
TGTGCCAGCAGCTTAGCCCCCGGGGGCTACAATGAGCAGTTCTTC
>-|TRBJ2-5|-|TRBV12-5
CASGLPTPRATNVWETQYF
TGTGCTAGTGGCCTACCCACGCCGAGGGCGACTAACGTTTGGGAGACCCAGTACTTC
>-|TRBJ1-1|-|TRBV6-5
CASSPIGGDTEAFF
TGTGCCAGCAGTCCTATCGGAGGGGACACTGAAGCTTTCTTT
>-|TRBJ2-3|once|TRBV30
CAWSSPNRWDTQYF
TGTGCCTGGAGTAGTCCTAACCGGTGGGATACGCAGTATTTT
>-|TRBJ1-2|-|TRBV7-2
CASSLTPDQGIYGYTF
TGTGCCAGCAGCTTAACCCCCGATCAGGGAATATATGGCTACACCTTC
>-|TRBJ1-3|-|TRBV4-2
CASSQGQPPGNTIYF
TGTGCCAGCAGCCAAGGACAGCCACCTGGAAACACCATATATTTT
>-|TRBJ1-4|-|TRBV6-5
CASSDRQVEQKLFF
TGTGCCAGCAGTGACCGGCAGGTCGAGCAAAAACTGTTTTTT
>TRBD1|TRBJ1-1|-|TRBV5-5
CASSRTGGPNTEAFF
TGTGCCAGCAGCCGCACAGGGGGCCCGAACACTGAAGCTTTCTTT
>-|TRBJ1-6|-|TRBV19
CATKGSQDSPLHF
TGTGCCACCAAGGGGTCGCAGGATTCACCCCTCCACTTT
>-|TRBJ1-1|-|TRBV12-5
CASGSQGNTEAFF
TGTGCTAGTGGTTCACAGGGAAACACTGAAGCTTTCTTT
>-|TRBJ2-7|once|TRBV18
CASSPSQGTYEQYF
TGTGCCAGCTCACCATCTCAGGGAACCTACGAGCAGTACTTC
>TRBD1|TRBJ1-5|-|TRBV5-1
CASSPTGGWGQPQHF
TGCGCCAGCAGTCCTACAGGGGGCTGGGGTCAGCCCCAGCATTTT
>-|TRBJ1-5|-|TRBV2
CASSEGGGSNQPQHF
TGTGCCAGCAGTGAAGGCGGGGGAAGCAATCAGCCCCAGCATTTT
>-|TRBJ1-6|once|TRBV7-9
CASSLGAGGPNSPLHF
TGTGCCAGCAGCTTAGGGGCGGGGGGTCCCAATTCACCCCTCCACTTT
>-|TRBJ2-2|-|TRBV6-6
CASSYVGQNTGELFF
TGTGCCAGCAGTTATGTGGGGCAGAACACCGGGGAGCTGTTTTTT
>-|TRBJ2-7|-|TRBV28
CASSPGGHPSYEQYF
TGTGCCAGCAGTCCCGGGGGGCACCCTTCCTACGAGCAGTACTTC
>TRBD1|TRBJ1-2|-|TRBV29-1
CSVEDYTGGHGYTF
TGCAGCGTTGAAGACTATACAGGGGGACATGGCTACACCTTC
>TRBD1|TRBJ1-1|-|TRBV5-1
CASSFRPSLQGVF
TGCGCCAGCAGCTTCCGTCCTAGTTTACAGGGGGTATTT
>-|TRBJ2-2|-|TRBV9
CASSVAITGELFF
TGTGCCAGCAGCGTAGCTATCACCGGGGAGCTGTTTTTT
>-|TRBJ1-2|-|TRBV18
CASSPYGRGEFPNYGYTF
TGTGCCAGCTCACCTTACGGAAGGGGCGAGTTCCCTAACTATGGCTACACCTTC
>-|TRBJ1-5|-|TRBV7-3
CASSTGYNQPQHF
TGTGCCAGCAGCACAGGTTACAATCAGCCCCAGCATTTT
>-|TRBJ2-1|-|TRBV29-1
CSVGGGHEQFF
TGCAGCGTTGGTGGTGGGCATGAGCAGTTCTTC
>-|TRBJ1-2|few|TRBV5-6
CASSPPRDPTNYGYTF
TGTGCCAGCAGCCCCCCCCGGGATCCCACCAACTATGGCTACACCTTC
>TRBD2|TRBJ2-2|-|TRBV28
CASSPGGIQNTGELFF
TGTGCCAGCAGTCCCGGGGGGATTCAGAACACCGGGGAGCTGTTTTTT
>TRBD1|TRBJ1-4|once|TRBV30
CAWSQGAGEKLFF
TGTGCCTGGAGCCAGGGGGCGGGTGAAAAACTGTTTTTT
>TRBD2|TRBJ2-1|-|TRBV7-2
CASSLLTSGTEQFF
TGTGCCAGCAGCTTATTGACTAGCGGGACCGAGCAGTTCTTC